This T cell receptor beta chain was sequenced in a study of blood T cell repertoires in COVID-19. Profiled with immunoSEQ multiplex PCR; TCRdb holds only in-frame clones, not every one. The top ten clones hold about 9.1% of a sample with 150,000 to 200,000 clones, about 85% of them seen once. CDR1 and CDR2 (germline): DFQATT, SNEGSKA (reference sequence). The CDR3 length is 11 residues. V lost 4 bases, J lost 3 bases, and 7 bases lay in between. The receptor was derived from a woman of 80 years or more with acute or convalescent COVID-19. V is TRBV20-1 and J is TRBJ2-7, with D tentatively TRBD1 (5 bases). The sequenced sample was peripheral blood. The chain's CDR3 is CSAIRVYEQYF. The CDR3 DNA follows: TGCAGTGCTATCAGGGTCTACGAGCAGTACTTC.